This T cell receptor (beta chain) was sequenced in a study of cytomegalovirus exposure and HLA in healthy donors listed by TCRdb under 2017. With respect to the entire study: A later analysis indicated that the 110 or so validation repertoires were generated on the platform also employed for the approximately 690 repertoires of the first cohort. The study aimed to test whether cataloging public T cell receptors could reveal signatures of past pathogen exposure. Along with the approximately 600-subject first cohort, a separate validation cohort of over 90 different subjects was used. The study combined high-throughput TCR immunosequencing, statistical association of individual TCRs with disease status, and machine learning to predict cytomegalovirus infection status. Overall results and qualifications from the work: The classifier was reported to diagnose cytomegalovirus status with high specificity and sensitivity in both the original and validation cohorts. The study listed 150 to 200 TCR beta chains as associated with cytomegalovirus. A few of the identified cytomegalovirus-associated TCR beta chains were confirmed in vitro to be specific for cytomegalovirus antigens. In a later analysis, TCRs clustered in the first cohort were found to also tend to co-occur in the 120 validation repertoires, with 94% of cluster scores above 0. Across donors, most TCR sequences were observed very rarely, whereas some public TCRs were present in many individuals. A later analysis lacked HLA typing for the validation cohort, so it scored co-occurrence in that cohort across all 120 or so repertoires. It was suggested by the authors that the approach could potentially be generalized to other disease states and immunological phenotypes.

The library was produced with the immunoSEQ multiplex PCR assay. The original pipeline was this. A statistical classification framework was built to diagnose cytomegalovirus status from the catalog of TCR beta chain sequences. TCRdb provides this immuneACCESS table in a form limited to in-frame rearrangements. Some clones are lacking; in checked studies, under half of them reflect an unresolved V gene, and why the rest are absent is not known. V and J calls and clone size come straight from that table; D and trimming were deduced from the DNA. Present in this sample are some 130,000 clones, 85% to 90% of which were seen just once. The ten largest clones capture over 6% of the sample. A remark on this clone: Its antigen is unknown. No base quality values were provided; no much bigger clone lies one nucleotide off.

V is clipped by 1 base and J by 1 base, and the sequence between their germline boundaries is 7 bases long. The CDR3 contains 14 residues, cysteine and phenylalanine counted. This entry keeps only the CDR3 DNA: 42 bases, framed from base 1. CDR1 LNHDA and CDR2 SQIVND are derived from the germline V gene (reference sequence). The donors belonged to the validation cohort of about 130 subjects, which was separate from the approximately 700-subject first cohort. This sequence was found in a woman aged 18-35 years in good health and CMV-seropositive. The chain links TRBV19 with TRBJ1-1; the D gene lacks a confident call. The sequenced sample consisted of PBMCs. The CDR3 region reads CASSIVAANTEAFF. Here is the DNA: TGTGCCAGTAGTATAGTGGCCGCGAACACTGAAGCTTTCTTT.